Below are 17 T cell receptor beta chains sequenced from a single sample in a study of T cell changes during pregnancy in multiple sclerosis. Profiled with immunoSEQ multiplex PCR; TCRdb holds only in-frame clones, not every one. This repertoire shows about 66,000 clones, roughly 91% found once; its top ten account for roughly 5.2%. Source: CD8+ T cells from peripheral blood mononuclear cells, taken before pregnancy. The receptors were gathered from a female donor with multiple sclerosis, enrolled in a pregnancy study.

The chain carries TRBV25-1 and TRBJ1-1; TRBD1 might be the D (6 bases). Germline assignment: CDR1 MGHDK and CDR2 SYGVNS. This CDR3 has 11 amino acids. V was cut by 8 bases and J by 5 bases, with 9 bases left in between. CDR3 nucleotides: TGTGCCAGCGTGAGGGGGACTGAAGCTTTCTTT. Protein sequence: CASVRGTEAFF. The entire variable domain, with the rest obtained from reference TRBV25-1 and TRBJ1-1, is as follows: EADIYQTPRYLVIGTGKKITLECSQTMGHDKMYWYQQDPGMELHLIHYSYGVNSTEKGDLSSESTVSRIRTEHFPLTLESARPSHTSQYLCASVRGTEAFFGQGTRLTVV.

The genes are TRBV7-6 and TRBJ1-2; D gene unclear. This CDR3 is built from 13 residues. The V end was cut by 1 base, the J end by 4 bases, with 7 bases between. Looked up from germline, CDR1 is SGHVS and CDR2 is FNYEAQ. For the CDR3, the DNA is TGTGCCAGCAGCTTAGGGGAGTCCTATGGCTACACCTTC. This codes for CASSLGESYGYTF.

The chain links TRBV10-3 to TRBJ1-1; TRBD1 matches 7 bases. The CDR3 has 15 residues. Unmatched junction bases numbered 5, after V lost 4 bases and J lost 0 bases. Germline V gene lookup returns CDR1 ENHRY and CDR2 SYGVKD. CDR3 loop: CAISGLQGMNTEAFF. In nucleotides, the CDR3 is TGTGCCATCAGTGGCCTACAGGGGATGAACACTGAAGCTTTCTTT.

CDR3 amino acids: CASSVEGAPTDTQYF. In nucleotides, the CDR3 is TGTGCCAGCAGCGTAGAAGGGGCCCCCACAGATACGCAGTATTTT. V usage is TRBV9 and J usage is TRBJ2-3; D possibly corresponds to TRBD1 (5 bases). Germline V gene data show CDR1 as SGDLS and CDR2 as YYNGEE. Trimming cost V 0 bases and J 2 bases, with 10 bases left between them. The CDR3 extends over 15 amino acids.

This sequence joins TRBV7-9 and TRBJ2-3; D perhaps matches TRBD1 (6 bases). The CDR3 consists of 17 residues. Trimming stripped 3 bases from V and 2 bases from J, with 18 bases between. Per germline, CDR1 SEHNR and CDR2 FQNEAQ (reference sequence). Here the CDR3 reads CASSFRDRDTDTDTQYF. CDR3 nucleotides: TGTGCCAGCAGCTTCCGGGACCGGGACACCGACACAGATACGCAGTATTTT.

This chain connects TRBV19 to TRBJ2-1; D unclear. V was trimmed by 2 bases and J by 4 bases, leaving 12 bases between them. This CDR3 comprises 15 residues. The germline V gene has CDR1 LNHDA and CDR2 SQIVND (reference sequence). CDR3 sequence reads: CASSITPGTYNEQFF. The CDR3, as DNA: TGTGCCAGTAGTATAACACCGGGTACTTACAATGAGCAGTTCTTC.

The V and J genes are TRBV11-3 and TRBJ1-6; the D is unclear. Between the trimmed V and J ends, which lost 1 base and 3 bases, there was a span of 7 bases. There are 15 residues in the CDR3. Per germline, CDR1 SGHNT and CDR2 YENEEA. This CDR3 reads CASSLGGGYNSPLHF. The CDR3 coding sequence is TGTGCCAGCAGCTTAGGCGGAGGCTATAATTCACCCCTCCACTTT.

A single count supports this clone. The chain joins TRBV6-5 to TRBJ2-2; D perhaps matches TRBD2 (7 bases). Germline V lookup: CDR1 MNHEY, CDR2 SVGAGI. The CDR3 contains 15 residues. Trimming cost V 8 bases and J 6 bases, with 19 bases left between them. DNA for the CDR3: TGTGCCAGCGGGTGGGGGGGCATAATATCCGGGGAGCTGTTTTTT. Translated, it gives CASGWGGIISGELFF.

This chain connects TRBV30 to TRBJ2-1, with 8 nucleotides matching TRBD1. The CDR3 is 21 amino acids. Germline assignment: CDR1 GTSNPN and CDR2 SVGIG (reference sequence). The V segment lost 3 bases and the J segment 8 bases; nucleotides outside the gene matches: 30. DNA for the CDR3: TGTGCCTGGAGAAGGGTTAGTATCCCCATCGGGACAGGCCTCGATGGGGATGAGCAGTTCTTC. Its translation: CAWRRVSIPIGTGLDGDEQFF.

The V gene is TRBV18, the J gene TRBJ2-3; 8 bases fit TRBD2. V trimming: 6 bases; J trimming: 0 bases; junction bases outside the gene matches: 11. Germline values: CDR1 KGHSH, CDR2 LQKENI. The CDR3 loop spans 17 amino acids. CDR3 region: CASSTEVRGGSTDTQYF. Here the CDR3 DNA reads TGTGCCAGCTCCACCGAGGTACGGGGGGGAAGCACAGATACGCAGTATTTT.

The chain has TRBV19 and TRBJ1-5, with D uncertain. Germline V CDR1 and CDR2: LNHDA, SQIVND (reference sequence). Trimming took off 8 bases at V and 3 bases at J, with 11 bases between the two ends. The CDR3 covers 13 residues. The CDR3 coding sequence is TGTGCCAGTGACGAGGACTCCAATCAGCCCCAGCATTTT. It codes for CASDEDSNQPQHF.

J is TRBJ2-6 and V is TRBV27, with D unresolved. V was pared by 0 bases and J by 2 bases, with 8 bases between. The CDR3 runs 16 residues. The germline V gene encodes CDR1 MNHEY and CDR2 SMNVEV (reference sequence). This CDR3 is CASSLSMGTGANVLTF. The CDR3 DNA is TGTGCCAGCAGTTTATCGATGGGCACTGGGGCCAACGTCCTGACTTTC. Full variable domain (missing parts from reference TRBV27 and TRBJ2-6): EAQVTQNPRYLITVTGKKLTVTCSQNMNHEYMSWYRQDPGLGLRQIYYSMNVEVTDKGDVPEGYKVSRKEKRNFPLILESPSPNQTSLYFCASSLSMGTGANVLTFGAGSRLTVL.

This chain connects TRBV9 to TRBJ2-3; maybe TRBD1 (5 bases). CDR3 length: 12 residues. CDR1 and CDR2 (germline): SGDLS, YYNGEE. V gave up 7 bases and J gave up 2 bases, with 8 bases separating them. CDR3 protein: CASAQDTDTQYF. The CDR3 DNA follows: TGTGCCAGCGCACAGGACACAGATACGCAGTATTTT.

V and J are TRBV2 and TRBJ2-7; the D is unclear. CDR1 SNHLY and CDR2 FYNNEI come from the germline V gene. V shed 8 bases and J shed 5 bases, with 10 bases lying between them. CDR3 length: 11 residues. The CDR3 protein is CASGKRHEQYF. CDR3 DNA: TGTGCCAGCGGAAAGCGCCACGAGCAGTACTTC.

The chain is built from TRBV2 and TRBJ1-2; D is uncertain. V was trimmed by 3 bases and J by 2 bases, leaving 16 bases between them. Germline assignment: CDR1 SNHLY and CDR2 FYNNEI. The length of the CDR3 is 16 residues. The CDR3 protein is CASSDWQSEVNYGYTF. The CDR3 coding sequence is TGTGCCAGCAGTGATTGGCAGTCCGAAGTAAACTATGGCTACACCTTC.

V usage is TRBV2 and J usage is TRBJ2-3, with 7 bases matching TRBD2. V was clipped by 9 bases and J by 4 bases; unmatched bases: 13. The CDR3 has 15 residues. Germline assignment: CDR1 SNHLY and CDR2 FYNNEI. CDR3 residues: CARFREGAGADTQYF. In DNA form, the CDR3 reads TGTGCCAGATTCAGGGAGGGAGCCGGGGCAGATACGCAGTATTTT.

The chain recombines TRBV5-5 with TRBJ1-1; D remains ambiguous. Trimming cost V 4 bases and J 4 bases, with 23 bases left between them. This CDR3 contains 17 residues. The germline CDR1 and CDR2 sequences are SGHKS and YYEKEE (reference sequence). CDR3 DNA: TGTGCCAGCAGCCACCCAGCCGGCCAAGCAAGAGGCACTGAAGCTTTCTTT. Translating it yields CASSHPAGQARGTEAFF.